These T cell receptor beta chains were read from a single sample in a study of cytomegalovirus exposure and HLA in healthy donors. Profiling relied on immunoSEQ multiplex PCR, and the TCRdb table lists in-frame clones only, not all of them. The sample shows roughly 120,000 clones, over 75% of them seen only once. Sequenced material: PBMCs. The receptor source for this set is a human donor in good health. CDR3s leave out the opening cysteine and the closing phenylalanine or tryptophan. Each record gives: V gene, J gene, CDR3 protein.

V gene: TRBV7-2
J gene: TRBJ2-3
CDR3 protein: ASSKDSGGTDTQY

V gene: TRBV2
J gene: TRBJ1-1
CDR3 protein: ASSRGTGGGENTEAF

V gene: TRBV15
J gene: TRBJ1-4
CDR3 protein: ATSTSAVTNEKLF

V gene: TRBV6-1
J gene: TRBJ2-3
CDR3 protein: ASSEALGQGAGDTQY

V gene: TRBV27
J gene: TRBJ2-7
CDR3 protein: ASIILQRDKTYEQY

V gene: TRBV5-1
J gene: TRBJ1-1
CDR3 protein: ASSLVAGGNTEAF

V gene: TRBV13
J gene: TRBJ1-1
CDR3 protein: ATCRERTEAF

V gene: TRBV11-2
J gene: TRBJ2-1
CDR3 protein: ASSLDGAYNEQF

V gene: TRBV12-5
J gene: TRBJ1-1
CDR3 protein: ASRTGSTEAF

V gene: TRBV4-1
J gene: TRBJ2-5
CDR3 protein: ASSPQGTSGQETQY

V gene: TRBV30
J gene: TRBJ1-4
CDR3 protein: AFKSLPANEKLF

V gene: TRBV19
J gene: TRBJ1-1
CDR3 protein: ASSLTGALRNTEAF

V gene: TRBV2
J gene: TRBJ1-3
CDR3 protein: ASSQRNRGTLGNTIY

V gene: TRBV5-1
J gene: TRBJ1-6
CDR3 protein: ASSPFGGSGENSPLH

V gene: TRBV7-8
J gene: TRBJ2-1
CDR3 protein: ASSSAGNEQF

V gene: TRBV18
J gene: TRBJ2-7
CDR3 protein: ASSPMGTGGGEQY

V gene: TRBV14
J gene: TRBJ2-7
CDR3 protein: ASSPKAGLLSYEQY

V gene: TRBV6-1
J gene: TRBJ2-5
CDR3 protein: ASSPNGYLEETQY

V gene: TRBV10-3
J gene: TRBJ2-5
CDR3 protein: AISESGLAGETQY

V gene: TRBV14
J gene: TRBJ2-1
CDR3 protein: ASSLRLAGAARGVEQF

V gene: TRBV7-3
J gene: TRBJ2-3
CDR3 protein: ASSLTSSGRGTQY

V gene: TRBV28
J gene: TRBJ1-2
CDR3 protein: ASSLRQGAQNGYT

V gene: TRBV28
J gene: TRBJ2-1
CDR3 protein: ASSFLQAINEQF

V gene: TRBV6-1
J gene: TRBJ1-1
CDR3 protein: ASTQNQGIDTEAF

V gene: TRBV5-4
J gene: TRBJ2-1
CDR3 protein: ASSYEGLAGDEQF